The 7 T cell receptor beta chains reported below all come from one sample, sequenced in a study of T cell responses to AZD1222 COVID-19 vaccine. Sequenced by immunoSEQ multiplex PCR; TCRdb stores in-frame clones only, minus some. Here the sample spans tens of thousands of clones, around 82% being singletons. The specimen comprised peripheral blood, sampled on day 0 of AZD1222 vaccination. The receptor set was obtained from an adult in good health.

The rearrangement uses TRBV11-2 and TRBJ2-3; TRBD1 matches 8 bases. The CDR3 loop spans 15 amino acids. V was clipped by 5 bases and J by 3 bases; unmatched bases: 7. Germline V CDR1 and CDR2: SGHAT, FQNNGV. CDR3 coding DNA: TGTGCCAGCAGCCAAAGGACAGGGCTGACAGATACGCAGTATTTT. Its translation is CASSQRTGLTDTQYF.

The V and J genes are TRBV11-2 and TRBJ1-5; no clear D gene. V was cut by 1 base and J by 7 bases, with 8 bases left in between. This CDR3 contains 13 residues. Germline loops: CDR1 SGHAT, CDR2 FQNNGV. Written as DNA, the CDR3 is TGTGCCAGCAGCTTAGTTCCCGGGCAGCCCCAGCATTTT. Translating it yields CASSLVPGQPQHF.

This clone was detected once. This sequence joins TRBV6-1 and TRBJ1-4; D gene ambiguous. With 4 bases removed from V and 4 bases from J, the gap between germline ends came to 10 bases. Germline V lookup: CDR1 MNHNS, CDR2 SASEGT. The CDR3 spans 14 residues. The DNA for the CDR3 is TGTGCCAGCAGTGGGAGGGAGTTTAATGAAAAACTGTTTTTT. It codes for CASSGREFNEKLFF.

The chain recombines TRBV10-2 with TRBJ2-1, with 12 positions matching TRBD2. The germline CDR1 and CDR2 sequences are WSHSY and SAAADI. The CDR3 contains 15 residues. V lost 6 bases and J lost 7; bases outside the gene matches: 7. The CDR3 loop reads CASRNRTSGVNEQFF. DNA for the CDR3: TGCGCCAGCAGGAATAGGACTAGCGGGGTGAATGAGCAGTTCTTC.

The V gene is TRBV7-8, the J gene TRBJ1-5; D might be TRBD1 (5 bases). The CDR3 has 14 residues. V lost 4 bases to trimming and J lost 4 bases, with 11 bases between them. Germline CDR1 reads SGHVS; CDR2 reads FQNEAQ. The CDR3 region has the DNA TGTGCCAGCAGCTCCGACCGGGGGAATCAGCCCCAGCATTTT. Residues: CASSSDRGNQPQHF. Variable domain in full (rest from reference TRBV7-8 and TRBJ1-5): GAGVSQSPRYKVAKRGQDVALRCDPISGHVSLFWYQQALGQGPEFLTYFQNEAQLDKSGLPSDRFFAERPEGSVSTLKIQRTQQEDSAVYLCASSSDRGNQPQHFGDGTRLSIL.

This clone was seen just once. Written as DNA, the CDR3 is TGTGCCTGGAGTGTACGGTCGGGCAGGGGAGGGAATCAGCCCCAGCATTTT. As protein: CAWSVRSGRGGNQPQHF. The chain uses TRBV30 and TRBJ1-5; D is perhaps TRBD1 (6 bases). Per germline, CDR1 GTSNPN and CDR2 SVGIG (reference sequence). The CDR3 is 17 residues long. Trimming removed 0 bases at V and 4 bases at J, with 19 bases between.

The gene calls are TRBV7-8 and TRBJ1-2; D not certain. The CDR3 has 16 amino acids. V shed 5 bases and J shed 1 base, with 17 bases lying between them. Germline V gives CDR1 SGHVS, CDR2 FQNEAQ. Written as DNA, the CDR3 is TGTGCCAGCAGCCCGCCAGGCAGGAAAATTAACTATGGCTACACCTTC. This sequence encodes CASSPPGRKINYGYTF.